This is a list of T cell receptor beta chains from one sample in a study of T cell responses to AZD1222 COVID-19 vaccine. Some clones are missing from TCRdb's copy, which holds only in-frame ones; the method was immunoSEQ multiplex PCR. The sample contains roughly 140,000 clones, around 87% of which appear only once. The material was peripheral blood, obtained 28 days after the second AZD1222 dose. The receptors originated from an adult who received the AZD1222 COVID-19 vaccine. Both conserved end residues are part of each CDR3. A D gene is named only where the DNA matches it firmly. Size is stated for part of the rows, as once, few or many counts, or as a class when the clone is expanded.

clone_size,v_call,j_call,d_call,cdr3_nt,cdr3_aa
NA,TRBV25-1,TRBJ2-7,TRBD1,TGTGCCAGCAGTGAATATAAGACAGGGAATTACGAGCAGTACTTC,CASSEYKTGNYEQYF
NA,TRBV3-1/TRBV3-2,TRBJ2-5,TRBD2,TGTGCCAGCAGCCCCGCCGGGAGGACCCACCAAGAGACCCAGTACTTC,CASSPAGRTHQETQYF
NA,TRBV28,TRBJ2-7,TRBD2,TGTGCCAGCAGTTTCCGCGGACTAGCGGTAGGAGGGTACGAGCAGTACTTC,CASSFRGLAVGGYEQYF
NA,TRBV18,TRBJ1-2,NA,TGTGCCAGCTCACCAACCGGAGATGGCTATGGCTACACCTTC,CASSPTGDGYGYTF
NA,TRBV29-1,TRBJ1-1,TRBD1,TGCAGCGTTGAGGACAGGGTGAGGGGGACTGAAGCTTTCTTT,CSVEDRVRGTEAFF
NA,TRBV9,TRBJ1-1,NA,TGTGCCAGCAGCGTAGGTGGGCAGATGAACACTGAAGCTTTCTTT,CASSVGGQMNTEAFF
NA,TRBV7-9,TRBJ1-1,NA,TGTGCCAGCAGCTCCATTTTGAACACTGAAGCTTTCTTT,CASSSILNTEAFF
NA,TRBV7-9,TRBJ1-2,NA,TGTGCCAGCAGCCCGTGGGTGGGAGAGTCCTATGGCTACACCTTC,CASSPWVGESYGYTF
NA,TRBV3-1/TRBV3-2,TRBJ1-6,NA,TGTGCCAGCAGCCACGGGGAGGATAATTCACCCCTCCACTTT,CASSHGEDNSPLHF
NA,TRBV5-1,TRBJ2-1,NA,TGCGCCAGCAACCCGACCGCGAGCTCCTACAATGAGCAGTTCTTC,CASNPTASSYNEQFF
NA,TRBV7-3,TRBJ2-1,NA,TGTGCCAGCAGCTTAATAACGGGAGCCCGGGGTGAGCAGTTCTTC,CASSLITGARGEQFF
once,TRBV6-4,TRBJ2-3,TRBD2,TGTGCCAGCAGCGTACTAGCGGGAGGCAGTCCAGATACGCAGTATTTT,CASSVLAGGSPDTQYF
few,TRBV6-5,TRBJ2-7,TRBD2,TGTGCCAGCAGAGTAGCGGGAGGCGACGAGCAGTACTTC,CASRVAGGDEQYF
NA,TRBV4-3,TRBJ2-7,TRBD2,TGCGCCAGCAGCCAAGATGCCCTAGCGGGAGGCTACGAGCAGTACTTC,CASSQDALAGGYEQYF
NA,TRBV5-1,TRBJ2-1,TRBD2,TGCGCCAGCAGCTTGACTAGCGGGAGGGCTGAGCAGTTCTTC,CASSLTSGRAEQFF
NA,TRBV18,TRBJ2-4,NA,TGTGCCAGCTCACTTTCCGACCTAACCAAAAACATTCAGTACTTC,CASSLSDLTKNIQYF
NA,TRBV7-3,TRBJ2-3,TRBD2,TGTGCCAGCAGCTTAACGCCAGCGGGAGGAACAGATACGCAGTATTTT,CASSLTPAGGTDTQYF
NA,TRBV12-5,TRBJ1-1,NA,TGTGCTAGTGGTTCGGGCTGGGGAGGCCGTCGGGCTTTCTTT,CASGSGWGGRRAFF
NA,TRBV4-2,TRBJ1-2,NA,TGTGCCAGCAGCCAAGAGCGTTCATCGTCGTTCTATGGCTACACCTTC,CASSQERSSSFYGYTF
NA,TRBV7-9,TRBJ1-2,NA,TGTGCCAGCAGCTTAGGGGGCAGGGCGGACTACACCTTC,CASSLGGRADYTF
NA,TRBV20-1,TRBJ1-1,NA,TGCAGTGCTAGAGATACGAGTGAAGCTTTCTTT,CSARDTSEAFF
NA,TRBV29-1,TRBJ2-2,TRBD1,TGCAGCGTGGACCGGACAGGGGCCGGGGAGCTGTTTTTT,CSVDRTGAGELFF
NA,TRBV4-3,TRBJ2-1,TRBD2,TGCGCCAGCAGCCAAGATCTAGCGGCGGGAGATAACAATGAGCAGTTCTTC,CASSQDLAAGDNNEQFF
NA,TRBV28,TRBJ2-7,NA,TGTGCCAGCAGCGGAGGAGGATACTACGAGCAGTACTTC,CASSGGGYYEQYF
NA,TRBV5-4,TRBJ1-1,NA,TGTGCCAGCAGCCCAACAAACAGAGGAACCTCATCAGCTTTCTTT,CASSPTNRGTSSAFF
NA,TRBV7-2,TRBJ2-1,TRBD2,TGTGCCAGCAGCTTATTTGGCGGGAGGCCTAGGGGTGAGCAGTTCTTC,CASSLFGGRPRGEQFF
NA,TRBV6-4,TRBJ2-3,NA,TGTGCCAGCAGTGACTCGGGGTCCCCAGATACGCAGTATTTT,CASSDSGSPDTQYF
NA,TRBV6-1,TRBJ1-1,NA,TGTGCCAGCAGTGAAAGTTTAATAGCTTTCTTT,CASSESLIAFF
NA,TRBV7-9,TRBJ1-1,TRBD1,TGTGCCAGCAGGCAGGGGGTAACTGAAGCTTTCTTT,CASRQGVTEAFF
NA,TRBV21-1,TRBJ2-7,NA,TGTGCCAGCCGGGCAGGAGCCCACGAAGTCCTCTACGAGCAGTACTTC,CASRAGAHEVLYEQYF
NA,TRBV2,TRBJ2-7,NA,TGTGCCAGCAGTAGGGGCGTCTACGAGCAGTACTTC,CASSRGVYEQYF
NA,TRBV2,TRBJ2-5,TRBD1,TGTGCCAGCCAGGGGACAGGCGGACTGGAGACCCAGTACTTC,CASQGTGGLETQYF
NA,TRBV3-1/TRBV3-2,TRBJ2-7,NA,TGTGCCAGCAGCCACGCCCTGACGGGGGCGGGGGAGCAGTACTTC,CASSHALTGAGEQYF
NA,TRBV7-9,TRBJ2-5,TRBD2,TGTGCCAGCAGCTATCCCGGGACTAGCGGGAGAGAGACCCAGTACTTC,CASSYPGTSGRETQYF
NA,TRBV28,TRBJ1-1,NA,TGTGCCAGCAGTTTGGGGGCGTTGGACAAGGCTTTCTTT,CASSLGALDKAFF
NA,TRBV19,TRBJ2-7,NA,TGTGCCAGTAGTACCGGGCTTGGCTACGAGCAGTACTTC,CASSTGLGYEQYF
NA,TRBV28,TRBJ1-1,TRBD1,TGTGCCAGCAGTTTAAAGACAGGGGGAGCTTTCTTT,CASSLKTGGAFF
NA,TRBV5-4,TRBJ1-1,TRBD1,TGTGCCAGCAGCTTGGTGGAGACAGGGGGCTCTGAAGCTTTCTTT,CASSLVETGGSEAFF
NA,TRBV6-2/TRBV6-3,TRBJ2-5,TRBD2,TGTGCCAGCAGCCCGGGACTAGCGGGAGGAGAGACCCAGTACTTC,CASSPGLAGGETQYF
NA,TRBV6-6,TRBJ2-1,NA,TGTGCCAGCAGTGAGATAGCGAACTACAATGAGCAGTTCTTC,CASSEIANYNEQFF